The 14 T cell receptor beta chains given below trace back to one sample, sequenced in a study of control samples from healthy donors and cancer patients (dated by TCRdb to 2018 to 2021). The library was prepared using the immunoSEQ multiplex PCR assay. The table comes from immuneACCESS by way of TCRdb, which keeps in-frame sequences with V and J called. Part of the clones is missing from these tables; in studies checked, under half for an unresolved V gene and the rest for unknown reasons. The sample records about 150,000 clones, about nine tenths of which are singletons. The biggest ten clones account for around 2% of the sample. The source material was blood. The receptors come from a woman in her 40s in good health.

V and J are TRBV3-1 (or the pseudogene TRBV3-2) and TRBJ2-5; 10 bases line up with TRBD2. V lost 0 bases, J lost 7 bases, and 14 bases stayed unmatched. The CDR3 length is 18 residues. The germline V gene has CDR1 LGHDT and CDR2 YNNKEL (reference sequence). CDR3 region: CASSQDSSSGGHQGTQYF. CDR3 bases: TGTGCCAGCAGCCAAGATAGTTCTAGCGGGGGCCATCAGGGGACCCAGTACTTC.

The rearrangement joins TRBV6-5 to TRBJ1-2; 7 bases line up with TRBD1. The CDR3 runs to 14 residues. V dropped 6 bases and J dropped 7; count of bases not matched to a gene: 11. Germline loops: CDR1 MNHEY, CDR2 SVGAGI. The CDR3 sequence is CASSQGQPGGGYTF. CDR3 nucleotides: TGTGCCAGCAGCCAGGGACAGCCCGGTGGTGGCTACACCTTC.

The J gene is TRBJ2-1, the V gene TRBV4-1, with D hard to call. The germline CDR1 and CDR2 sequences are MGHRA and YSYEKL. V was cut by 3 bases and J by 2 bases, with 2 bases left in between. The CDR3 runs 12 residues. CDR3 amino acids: CASSQAYNEQFF. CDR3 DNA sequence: TGCGCCAGCAGCCAGGCCTACAATGAGCAGTTCTTC.

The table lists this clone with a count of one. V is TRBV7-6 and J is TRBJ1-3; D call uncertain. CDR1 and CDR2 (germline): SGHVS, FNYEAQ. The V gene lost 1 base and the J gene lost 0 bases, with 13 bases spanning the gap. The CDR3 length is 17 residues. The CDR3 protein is CASSLGRSSISGNTIYF. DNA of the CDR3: TGTGCCAGCAGCTTAGGGCGGTCATCAATCTCTGGAAACACCATATATTTT.

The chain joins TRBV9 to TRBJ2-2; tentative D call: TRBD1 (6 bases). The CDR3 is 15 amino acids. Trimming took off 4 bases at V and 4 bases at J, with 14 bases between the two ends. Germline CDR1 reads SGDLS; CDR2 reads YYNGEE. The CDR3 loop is CASSLLDSPTGELFF. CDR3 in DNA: TGTGCCAGCAGCCTCCTGGACAGCCCCACCGGGGAGCTGTTTTTT.

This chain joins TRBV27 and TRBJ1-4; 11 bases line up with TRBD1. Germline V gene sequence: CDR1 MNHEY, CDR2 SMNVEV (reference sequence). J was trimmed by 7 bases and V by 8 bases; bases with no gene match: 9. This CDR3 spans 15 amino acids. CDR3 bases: TGTGCCAGCCGCTCCTTGGGGACAGGGGGTGAAAAACTGTTTTTT. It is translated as CASRSLGTGGEKLFF.

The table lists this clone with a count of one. As DNA, the CDR3 is TGTGCCAGCAGCCCACAAGCGGATATGGGCGATGAGCAGTTCTTC. Protein sequence: CASSPQADMGDEQFF. The chain has TRBV13 and TRBJ2-1; a weak D match, TRBD2 (5 bases). The CDR3 contains 15 residues. The germline CDR1 and CDR2 sequences are PRHDT and FYEKMQ (reference sequence). Deletions cut 5 bases from V and 8 bases from J, with 19 bases between.

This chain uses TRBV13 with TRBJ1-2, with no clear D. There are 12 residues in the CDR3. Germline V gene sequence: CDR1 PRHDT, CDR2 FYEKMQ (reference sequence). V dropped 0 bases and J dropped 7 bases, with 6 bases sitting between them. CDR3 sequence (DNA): TGTGCCAGCAGCTTAGGGCGGATTGGCTACACCTTC. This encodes CASSLGRIGYTF. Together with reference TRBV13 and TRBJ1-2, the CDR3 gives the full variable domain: AAGVIQSPRHLIKEKRETATLKCYPIPRHDTVYWYQQGPGQDPQFLISFYEKMQSDKGSIPDRFSAQQFSDYHSELNMSSLELGDSALYFCASSLGRIGYTFGSGTRLTVV.

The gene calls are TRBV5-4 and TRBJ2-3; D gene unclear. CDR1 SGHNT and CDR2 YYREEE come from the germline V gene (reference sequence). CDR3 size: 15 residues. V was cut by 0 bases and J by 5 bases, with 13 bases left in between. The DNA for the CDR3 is TGTGCCAGCAGCTTGGTAGCAAATCCCCAAGATACGCAGTATTTT. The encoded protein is CASSLVANPQDTQYF.

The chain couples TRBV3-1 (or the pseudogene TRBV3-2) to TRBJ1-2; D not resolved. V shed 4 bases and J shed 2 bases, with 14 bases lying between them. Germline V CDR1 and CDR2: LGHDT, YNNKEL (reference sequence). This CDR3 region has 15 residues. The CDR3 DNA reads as TGTGCCAGCAGCCGCGGCGCAGCGAGCAACTATGGCTACACCTTC. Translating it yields CASSRGAASNYGYTF.

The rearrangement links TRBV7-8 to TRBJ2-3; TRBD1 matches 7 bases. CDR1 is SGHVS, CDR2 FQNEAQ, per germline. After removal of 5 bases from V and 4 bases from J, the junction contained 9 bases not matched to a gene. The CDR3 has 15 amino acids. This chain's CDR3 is CASSPGQTFADTQYF. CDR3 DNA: TGTGCCAGCAGCCCGGGACAGACCTTCGCAGATACGCAGTATTTT.

CDR3 amino acids: CSVAGGNTEAFF. The CDR3, as DNA: TGCAGCGTGGCAGGGGGTAACACTGAAGCTTTCTTT. This rearrangement joins TRBV29-1 to TRBJ1-1, with 7 bases identical to TRBD1. Trimming took 6 bases from V and 2 from J; bases not matched to a gene: 3. The CDR3 has 12 amino acids. CDR1 SQVTM and CDR2 ANQGSEA come from the germline V gene.

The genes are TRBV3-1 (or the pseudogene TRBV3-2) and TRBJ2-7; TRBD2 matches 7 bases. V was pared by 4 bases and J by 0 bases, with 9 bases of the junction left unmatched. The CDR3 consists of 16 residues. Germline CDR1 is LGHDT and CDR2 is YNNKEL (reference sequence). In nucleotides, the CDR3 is TGTGCCAGCAGCCCTTGGGGGGGGTCGAGCTCCTACGAGCAGTACTTC. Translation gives CASSPWGGSSSYEQYF.

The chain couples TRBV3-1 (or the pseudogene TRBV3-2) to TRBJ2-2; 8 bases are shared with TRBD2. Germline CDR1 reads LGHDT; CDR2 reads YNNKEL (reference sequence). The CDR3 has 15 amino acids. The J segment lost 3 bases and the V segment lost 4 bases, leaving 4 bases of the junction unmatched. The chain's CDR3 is CASSPKRGYTGELFF. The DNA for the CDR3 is TGTGCCAGCAGCCCAAAGCGGGGGTACACCGGGGAGCTGTTTTTT.